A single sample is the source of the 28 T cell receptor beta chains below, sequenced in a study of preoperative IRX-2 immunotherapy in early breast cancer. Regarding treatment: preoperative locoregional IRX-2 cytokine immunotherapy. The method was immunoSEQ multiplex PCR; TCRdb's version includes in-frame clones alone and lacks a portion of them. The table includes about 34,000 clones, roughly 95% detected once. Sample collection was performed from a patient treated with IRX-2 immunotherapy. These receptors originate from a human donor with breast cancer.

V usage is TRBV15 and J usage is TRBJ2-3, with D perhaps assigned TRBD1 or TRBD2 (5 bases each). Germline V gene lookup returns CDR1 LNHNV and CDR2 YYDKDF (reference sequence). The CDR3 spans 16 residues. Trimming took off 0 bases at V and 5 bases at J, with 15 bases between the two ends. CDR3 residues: CATSRDHGRAGDTQYF. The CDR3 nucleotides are TGTGCCACCAGCAGAGATCATGGCAGGGCGGGAGATACGCAGTATTTT.

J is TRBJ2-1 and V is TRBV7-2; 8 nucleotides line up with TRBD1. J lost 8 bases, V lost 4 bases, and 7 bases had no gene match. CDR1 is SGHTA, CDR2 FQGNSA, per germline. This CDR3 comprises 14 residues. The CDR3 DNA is TGTGCCAGCAGCTCTGGACAGGGCTGGGATGAGCAGTTCTTC. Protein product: CASSSGQGWDEQFF.

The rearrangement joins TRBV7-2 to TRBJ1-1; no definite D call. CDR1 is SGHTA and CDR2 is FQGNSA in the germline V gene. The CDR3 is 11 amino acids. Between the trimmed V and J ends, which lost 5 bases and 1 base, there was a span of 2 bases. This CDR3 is CASSRNTEAFF. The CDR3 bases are TGTGCCAGCAGCCGGAACACTGAAGCTTTCTTT.

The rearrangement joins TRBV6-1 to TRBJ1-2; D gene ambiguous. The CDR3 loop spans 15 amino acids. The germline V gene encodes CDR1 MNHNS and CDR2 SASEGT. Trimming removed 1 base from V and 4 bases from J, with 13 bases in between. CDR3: CASSEGLSRAYGYTF. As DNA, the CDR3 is TGTGCCAGCAGTGAAGGCCTCAGTAGAGCCTATGGCTACACCTTC.

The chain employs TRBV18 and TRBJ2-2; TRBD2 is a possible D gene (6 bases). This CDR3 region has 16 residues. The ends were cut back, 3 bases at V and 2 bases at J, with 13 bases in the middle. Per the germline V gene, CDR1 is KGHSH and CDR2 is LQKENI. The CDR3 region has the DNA TGTGCCAGCTCACCGCTACGGGGAGGTAACACCGGGGAGCTGTTTTTT. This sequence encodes CASSPLRGGNTGELFF.

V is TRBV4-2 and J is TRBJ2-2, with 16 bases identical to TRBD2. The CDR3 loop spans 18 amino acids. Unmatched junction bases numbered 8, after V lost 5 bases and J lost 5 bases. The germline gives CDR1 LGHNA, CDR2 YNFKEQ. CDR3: CASSSGTSGGAVTGELFF. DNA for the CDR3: TGTGCCAGCAGCTCCGGGACTAGCGGGGGGGCCGTGACCGGGGAGCTGTTTTTT.

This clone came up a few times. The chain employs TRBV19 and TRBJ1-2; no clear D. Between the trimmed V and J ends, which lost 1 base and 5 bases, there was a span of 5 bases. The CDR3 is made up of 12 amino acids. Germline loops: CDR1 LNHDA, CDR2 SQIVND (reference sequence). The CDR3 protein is CASSIVGYGYTF. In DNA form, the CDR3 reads TGTGCCAGTAGTATAGTTGGATATGGCTACACCTTC.

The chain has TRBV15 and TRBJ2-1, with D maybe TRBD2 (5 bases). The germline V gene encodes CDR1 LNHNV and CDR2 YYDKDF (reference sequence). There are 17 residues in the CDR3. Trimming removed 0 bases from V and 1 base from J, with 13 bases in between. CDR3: CATSRDLILASYNEQFF. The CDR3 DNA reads TGTGCCACCAGCAGAGATCTCATCCTAGCTTCCTACAATGAGCAGTTCTTC.

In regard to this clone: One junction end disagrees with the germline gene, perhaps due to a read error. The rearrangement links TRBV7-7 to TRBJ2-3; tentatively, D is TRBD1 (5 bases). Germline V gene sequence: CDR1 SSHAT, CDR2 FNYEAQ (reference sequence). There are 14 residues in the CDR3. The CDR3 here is CASSLVGPSDTQYF. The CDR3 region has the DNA TGTGCTAGCAGCTTAGTGGGGCCATCAGATACGCAGTATTTT.

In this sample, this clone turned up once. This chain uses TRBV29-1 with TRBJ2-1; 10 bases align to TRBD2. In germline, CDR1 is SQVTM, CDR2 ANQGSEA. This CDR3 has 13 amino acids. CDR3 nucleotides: TGCAGTATAGCGGGGGGTAGCTACAATGAGCAGTTCTTC. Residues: CSIAGGSYNEQFF.

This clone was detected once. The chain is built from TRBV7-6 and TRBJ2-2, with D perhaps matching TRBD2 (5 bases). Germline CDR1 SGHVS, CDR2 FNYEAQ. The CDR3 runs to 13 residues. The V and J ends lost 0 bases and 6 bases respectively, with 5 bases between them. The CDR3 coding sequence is TGTGCCAGCAGCTTAGCCGGGGCCGGGGAGCTGTTTTTT. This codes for CASSLAGAGELFF.

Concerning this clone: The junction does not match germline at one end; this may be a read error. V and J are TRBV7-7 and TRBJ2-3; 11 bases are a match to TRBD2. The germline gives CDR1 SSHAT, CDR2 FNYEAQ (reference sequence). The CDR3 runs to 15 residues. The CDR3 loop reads CASSSSGGTSDTQYF. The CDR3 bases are TGTGCTAGCAGTTCTAGCGGGGGGACGTCAGATACGCAGTATTTT.

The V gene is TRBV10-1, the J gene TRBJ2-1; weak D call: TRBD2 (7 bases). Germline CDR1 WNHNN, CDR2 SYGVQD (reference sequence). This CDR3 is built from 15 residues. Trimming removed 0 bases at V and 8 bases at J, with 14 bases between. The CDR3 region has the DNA TGCGCCAGCAGTGAGTCCGGACGGGGGGCCGATGAGCAGTTCTTC. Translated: CASSESGRGADEQFF.

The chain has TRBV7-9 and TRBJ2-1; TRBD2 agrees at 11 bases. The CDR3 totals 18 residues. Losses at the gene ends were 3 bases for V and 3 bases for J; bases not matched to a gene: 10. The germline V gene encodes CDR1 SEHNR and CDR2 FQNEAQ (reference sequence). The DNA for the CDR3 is TGTGCCAGCAGCTTCCCATTGACTAGCGGGGCAAACTACAATGAGCAGTTCTTC. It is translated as CASSFPLTSGANYNEQFF.

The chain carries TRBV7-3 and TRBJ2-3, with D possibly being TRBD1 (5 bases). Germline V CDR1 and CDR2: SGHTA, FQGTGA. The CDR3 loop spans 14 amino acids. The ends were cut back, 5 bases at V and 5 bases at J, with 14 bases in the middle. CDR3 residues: CASSIGAAQDTQYF. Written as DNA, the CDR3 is TGTGCCAGCAGCATAGGGGCAGCCCAAGATACGCAGTATTTT.

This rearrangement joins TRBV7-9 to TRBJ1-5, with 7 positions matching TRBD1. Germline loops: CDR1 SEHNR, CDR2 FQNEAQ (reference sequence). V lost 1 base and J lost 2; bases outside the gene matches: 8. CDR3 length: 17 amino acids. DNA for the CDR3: TGTGCCAGCAGCTTAGGAGGGGGCGCGTTGGGCAATCAGCCCCAGCATTTT. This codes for CASSLGGGALGNQPQHF.

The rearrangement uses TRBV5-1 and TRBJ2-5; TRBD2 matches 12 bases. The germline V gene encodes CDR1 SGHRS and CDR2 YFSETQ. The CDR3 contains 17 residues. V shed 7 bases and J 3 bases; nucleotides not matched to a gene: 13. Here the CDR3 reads CASRLAGGPGQEETQYF. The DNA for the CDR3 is TGCGCCAGCCGCCTAGCGGGAGGGCCAGGGCAAGAAGAGACCCAGTACTTC.

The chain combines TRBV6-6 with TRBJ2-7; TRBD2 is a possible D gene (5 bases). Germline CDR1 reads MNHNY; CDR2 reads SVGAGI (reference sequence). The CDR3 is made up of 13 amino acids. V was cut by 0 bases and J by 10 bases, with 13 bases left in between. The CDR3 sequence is CASSYSREPFQYF. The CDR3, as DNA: TGTGCCAGCAGTTACTCGAGGGAGCCCTTCCAGTACTTC.

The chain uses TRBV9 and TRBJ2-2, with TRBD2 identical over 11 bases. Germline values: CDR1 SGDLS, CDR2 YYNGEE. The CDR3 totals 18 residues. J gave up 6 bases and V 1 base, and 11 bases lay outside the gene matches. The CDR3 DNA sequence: TGTGCCAGCAGCGTATTTGTACCGTCTAGCGGGAGGCCCGGGGAGCTGTTTTTT. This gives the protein CASSVFVPSSGRPGELFF.

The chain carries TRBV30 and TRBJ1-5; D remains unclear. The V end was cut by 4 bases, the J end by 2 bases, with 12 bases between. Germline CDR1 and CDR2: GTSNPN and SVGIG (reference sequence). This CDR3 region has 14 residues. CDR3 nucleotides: TGTGCCTGGATGATGGTCGTCGGCAATCAGCCCCAGCATTTT. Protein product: CAWMMVVGNQPQHF.

DNA of the CDR3: TGTGCCACCCAGTTTAGTAACACCGGGGAGCTGTTTTTT. Protein product: CATQFSNTGELFF. The chain uses TRBV28 and TRBJ2-2; the D is unclear. The germline V and J ends were trimmed by 10 bases and 2 bases, with 11 bases remaining between them. The germline gives CDR1 MDHEN, CDR2 SYDVKM. The CDR3 is made up of 13 amino acids. Complete variable domain (other parts from reference TRBV28 and TRBJ2-2): DVKVTQSSRYLVKRTGEKVFLECVQDMDHENMFWYRQDPGLGLRLIYFSYDVKMKEKGDIPEGYSVSREKKERFSLILESASTNQTSMYLCATQFSNTGELFFGEGSRLTVL.

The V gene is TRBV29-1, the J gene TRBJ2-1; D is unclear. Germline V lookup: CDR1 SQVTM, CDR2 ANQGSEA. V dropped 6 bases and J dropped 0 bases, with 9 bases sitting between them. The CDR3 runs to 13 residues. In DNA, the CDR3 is TGCAGCGTACAAAAAGGCTCCTACAATGAGCAGTTCTTC. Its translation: CSVQKGSYNEQFF.

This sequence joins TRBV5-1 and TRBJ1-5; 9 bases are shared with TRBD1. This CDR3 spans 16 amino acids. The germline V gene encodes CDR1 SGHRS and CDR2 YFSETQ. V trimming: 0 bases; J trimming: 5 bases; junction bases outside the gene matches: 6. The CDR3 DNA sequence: TGCGCCAGCAGCTTGGGGGACAGGGAAGGGGATCAGCCCCAGCATTTT. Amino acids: CASSLGDREGDQPQHF.

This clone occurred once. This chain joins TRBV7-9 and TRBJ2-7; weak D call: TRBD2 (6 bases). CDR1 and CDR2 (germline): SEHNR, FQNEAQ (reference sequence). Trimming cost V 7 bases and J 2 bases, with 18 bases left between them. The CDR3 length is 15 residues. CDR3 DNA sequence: TGTGCCAGCACCCCACCGGGACTTAGCCCCTACGAGCAGTACTTC. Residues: CASTPPGLSPYEQYF.

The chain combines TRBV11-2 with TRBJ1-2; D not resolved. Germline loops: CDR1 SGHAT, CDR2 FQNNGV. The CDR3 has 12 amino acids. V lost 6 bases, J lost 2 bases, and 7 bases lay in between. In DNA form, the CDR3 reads TGTGCCAGCAGTGTACGCAACTATGGCTACACCTTC. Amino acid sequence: CASSVRNYGYTF.

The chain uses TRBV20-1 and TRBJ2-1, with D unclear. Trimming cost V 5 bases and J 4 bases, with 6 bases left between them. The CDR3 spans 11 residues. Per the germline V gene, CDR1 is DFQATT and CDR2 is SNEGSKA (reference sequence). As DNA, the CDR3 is TGCAGTGCTCAAGGGTACAATGAGCAGTTCTTC. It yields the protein CSAQGYNEQFF.

The CDR3 region has the DNA TGTGCCAGCAGCCCCCGGACTAGCGGGGGGGCCGGAGAGACCCAGTACTTC. Protein: CASSPRTSGGAGETQYF. V gene TRBV5-5 combines with J gene TRBJ2-5, with 15 bases matching TRBD2. There are 17 residues in the CDR3. The germline V gene has CDR1 SGHKS and CDR2 YYEKEE (reference sequence). J was trimmed by 4 bases and V by 4 bases; bases with no gene match: 8.

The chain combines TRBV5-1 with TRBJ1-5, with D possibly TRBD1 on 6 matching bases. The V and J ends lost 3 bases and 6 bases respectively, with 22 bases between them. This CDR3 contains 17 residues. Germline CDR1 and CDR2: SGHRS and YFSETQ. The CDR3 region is CASSYGGGRSRGQPQHF. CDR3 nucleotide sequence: TGCGCCAGCAGCTATGGAGGGGGTCGGTCAAGGGGTCAGCCCCAGCATTTT.